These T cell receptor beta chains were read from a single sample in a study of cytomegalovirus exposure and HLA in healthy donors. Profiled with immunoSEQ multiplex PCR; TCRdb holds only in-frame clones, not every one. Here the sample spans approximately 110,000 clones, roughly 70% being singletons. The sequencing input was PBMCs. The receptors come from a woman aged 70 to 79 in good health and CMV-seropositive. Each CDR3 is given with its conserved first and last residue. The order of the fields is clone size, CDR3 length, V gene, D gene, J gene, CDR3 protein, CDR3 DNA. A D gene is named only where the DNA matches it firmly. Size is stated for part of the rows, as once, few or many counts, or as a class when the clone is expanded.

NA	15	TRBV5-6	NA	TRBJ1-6	CASSRGLGSGSPLHF	TGTGCCAGCAGCCGGGGATTGGGGTCGGGTTCACCCCTCCACTTT
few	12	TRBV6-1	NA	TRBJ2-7	CATHGTPTEQYF	TGTGCCACCCACGGGACTCCTACCGAGCAGTACTTC
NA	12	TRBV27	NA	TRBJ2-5	CASSSPEGTQYF	TGTGCCAGCAGTTCCCCAGAGGGGACCCAGTACTTC
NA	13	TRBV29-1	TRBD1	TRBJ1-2	CSVGDRGREGYTF	TGCAGCGTTGGGGACAGGGGGCGAGAAGGCTACACCTTC
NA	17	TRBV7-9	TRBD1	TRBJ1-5	CASSFGRGLGGNQPQHF	TGTGCCAGCAGCTTCGGCAGGGGGCTTGGGGGCAATCAGCCCCAGCATTTT
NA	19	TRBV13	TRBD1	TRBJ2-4	CASSSPGQGATIAKNIQYF	TGTGCCAGCAGCTCGCCGGGACAGGGGGCTACGATAGCCAAAAACATTCAGTACTTC
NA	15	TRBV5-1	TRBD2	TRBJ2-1	CASSLDWGGYNEQFF	TGCGCCAGCAGCTTGGACTGGGGAGGGTACAATGAGCAGTTCTTC
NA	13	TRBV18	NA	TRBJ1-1	CASSRESGTEAFF	TGTGCCAGCTCACGCGAGTCGGGGACTGAAGCTTTCTTT
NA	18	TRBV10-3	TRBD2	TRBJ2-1	CAIRPTSGGARAYNEQFF	TGTGCCATCAGACCGACTAGCGGGGGGGCCAGGGCCTACAATGAGCAGTTCTTC
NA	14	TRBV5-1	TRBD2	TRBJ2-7	CASSLGLASYEQYF	TGCGCCAGCAGCCTGGGACTAGCCTCCTACGAGCAGTACTTC
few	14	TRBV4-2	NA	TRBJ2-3	CASSPTSRADTQYF	TGTGCCAGCAGCCCTACTAGCCGCGCAGATACGCAGTATTTT
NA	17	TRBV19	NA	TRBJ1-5	CASSPSSGRYSNQPQHF	TGTGCCAGTAGTCCTAGTTCAGGGCGGTATAGCAATCAGCCCCAGCATTTT
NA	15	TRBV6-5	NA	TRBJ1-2	CASSSKGRGSYGYTF	TGTGCCAGCAGTTCAAAAGGACGGGGTTCCTATGGCTACACCTTC
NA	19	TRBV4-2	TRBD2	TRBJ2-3	CASSQASGVAGGSTDTQYF	TGTGCCAGCAGCCAAGCCTCCGGGGTAGCGGGGGGGAGCACAGATACGCAGTATTTT